Listed below are T cell receptor beta chains from one sample, sequenced in a study of blood T cell repertoires in COVID-19. Profiled with immunoSEQ multiplex PCR; TCRdb holds only in-frame clones, not every one. The sample includes 120,000 or so clones, about 80% of them seen just once. Source material: peripheral blood. The receptors originated from a human donor in a cohort sampled during active COVID-19. CDR3s include the opening cysteine and the closing phenylalanine or tryptophan. D genes are given only for firm matches. The listing skips clone size in some rows; elsewhere it reads once, few, many or a size class.

j_call d_call v_call clone_size cdr3_nt cdr3_aa
TRBJ1-3 TRBD1 TRBV18 . TGTGCCAGCTCACCTCAGACAGGGACCTCTGGAAACACCATATATTTT CASSPQTGTSGNTIYF
TRBJ2-2 . TRBV18 . TGTGCCAGCTCACCGGAGGGCCGGCGACCTTGGGGCGGGGAGCTGTTTTTT CASSPEGRRPWGGELFF
TRBJ2-7 TRBD2 TRBV11-2 . TGTGCCAGCAGCCCTAAGGTCGCTAGCGGCACGGGGCAGTACTTC CASSPKVASGTGQYF
TRBJ1-5 . TRBV7-2 once TGTGCCAGCAGACAGGGTGGAGGCAATCAGCCCCAGCATTTT CASRQGGGNQPQHF
TRBJ1-6 . TRBV5-1 few TGCGCCAGCAGCTTAGGACAGTTAGTAGGTAATTCACCCCTCCACTTT CASSLGQLVGNSPLHF
TRBJ2-2 . TRBV3-1/TRBV3-2 . TGTGCCAGCAGCCAAGATTTGACTCTTGGGGGCAGAAACACCGGGGAGCTGTTTTTT CASSQDLTLGGRNTGELFF
TRBJ2-1 TRBD1 TRBV29-1 . TGCAGCGTTGAAGATGAAGACAGGGGGGCCTACAATGAGCAGTTCTTC CSVEDEDRGAYNEQFF
TRBJ2-2 . TRBV15 once TGTGCCACCAGCAGCTCAGTTACCGGGGAGCTGTTTTTT CATSSSVTGELFF
TRBJ1-2 TRBD1 TRBV20-1 . TGCAGTGCTAGTCGGGACAGGGGAAAGAACTATGGCTACACCTTC CSASRDRGKNYGYTF
TRBJ1-4 . TRBV15 . TGTGCCACCAGCAGAGAATCGCCCGGGGTGGGTGAAAAACTGTTTTTT CATSRESPGVGEKLFF
TRBJ1-2 TRBD1 TRBV4-3 . TGCGCCAGCAGCCAAGCCCACAGACAGGGCTCGTACTATGGCTACACCTTC CASSQAHRQGSYYGYTF
TRBJ1-4 . TRBV5-4 . TGTGCCAGCAGCGCCGGACTGAGTGAAAAACTGTTTTTT CASSAGLSEKLFF
TRBJ1-2 . TRBV5-4 . TGTGCCAGCAGCTTGGCCCCCCAGGGTCCCAACCTCTATGGCTACACCTTC CASSLAPQGPNLYGYTF
TRBJ2-7 TRBD2 TRBV7-3 . TGTGCCAGCAGCTTAACCCCGGGACTACGCCACTACGAGCAGTACTTC CASSLTPGLRHYEQYF
TRBJ2-7 . TRBV5-4 . TGTGCCAGCAGCCTGGACGGCTACGAGCAGTACTTC CASSLDGYEQYF
TRBJ1-1 . TRBV28 few TGTGCCAGCAGTACAGGGTTCTCCGAAGCTTTCTTT CASSTGFSEAFF
TRBJ2-3 . TRBV6-5 . TGTGCCAGCGGCCTAGGTCTGGGGCGGGATACGCAGTATTTT CASGLGLGRDTQYF
TRBJ2-7 TRBD2 TRBV7-9 . TGTGCCAGCAGCACGATGGGACTAGCCGAGCAGTACTTC CASSTMGLAEQYF
TRBJ2-3 . TRBV19 . TGTGCCAGTAGTATCGGCGGGTATAGCACAGATACGCAGTATTTT CASSIGGYSTDTQYF
TRBJ2-7 TRBD1 TRBV28 . TGTGCCAGCAGTAAAGGGACAGGGTTACGCTACGAGCAGTACTTC CASSKGTGLRYEQYF
TRBJ1-6 TRBD1 TRBV28 few TGTGCCAGCAGTGCTCCCGGGACAGGGGTGGGTTCACCCCTCCACTTT CASSAPGTGVGSPLHF
TRBJ2-7 TRBD2 TRBV9 . TGTGCCAGCAGCCCCCGTTCGGGAGCGGGGTCTTACGAGCAGTACTTC CASSPRSGAGSYEQYF
TRBJ2-5 . TRBV14 few TGTGCCAGCACACCCCGGGACAACCTAGGAGAGACCCAGTACTTC CASTPRDNLGETQYF
TRBJ1-6 . TRBV28 . TGTGCCAGCACTGCGACATATCAAGATTCACCCCTCCACTTT CASTATYQDSPLHF
TRBJ2-5 . TRBV19 . TGTGCCAGTAGTACCCCCACCGTGGTCAGGGGGGCTGAGACCCAGTACTTC CASSTPTVVRGAETQYF
TRBJ1-5 TRBD1 TRBV2 . TGTGCCAGCAGCGGGACAGGGGGCAATCAGCCCCAGCATTTT CASSGTGGNQPQHF
TRBJ1-5 TRBD1 TRBV19 . TGTGCCAGTAGTATAGATCGGGGACAGCTTTTAGGCAGGGGCAATCAGCCCCAGCATTTT CASSIDRGQLLGRGNQPQHF
TRBJ2-1 TRBD1 TRBV29-1 . TGCAGCGTTGAACGAGGGGGCCGGGGAAATGAGCAGTTCTTC CSVERGGRGNEQFF
TRBJ2-2 . TRBV19 . TGTGCCAGTAGACGCGGACAGAACACCGGGGAGCTGTTTTTT CASRRGQNTGELFF
TRBJ1-5 TRBD1 TRBV18 . TGTGCCAGCTCACCACCAGGGGGCGGGAATCAGCCCCAGCATTTT CASSPPGGGNQPQHF
TRBJ2-5 TRBD1 TRBV10-3 once TGTGCCATCAGTGATTCCGGGACAGGGGGCAGAACAGAGACCCAGTACTTC CAISDSGTGGRTETQYF
TRBJ1-4 . TRBV2 . TGTGCCAGCAGCCTACAGCCAACTAATGAAAAACTGTTTTTT CASSLQPTNEKLFF
TRBJ1-2 TRBD1 TRBV5-1 . TGCGCCAGCAGAAACACAGGGGGGTCGGATGGCTACACCTTC CASRNTGGSDGYTF
TRBJ1-1 . TRBV5-1 . TGCGCCAGCAGCTTGACGGGGGGGAACACTGAAGCTTTCTTT CASSLTGGNTEAFF
TRBJ1-2 TRBD1 TRBV5-1 . TGCGCCAGCAGCGCGGGGACAGCGTCTAACTATGGCTACACCTTC CASSAGTASNYGYTF
TRBJ2-7 TRBD1 TRBV4-1 once TGCGCCAGCAGCCAAGTTCTTCTCCGGCGACAGGGTACCTACGAGCAGTACTTC CASSQVLLRRQGTYEQYF
TRBJ2-1 TRBD2 TRBV4-1 few TGCGCCAGCAGCCAAGTAGCCCCTGGACTAGCGGGGAGGGGTGAGCAGTTCTTC CASSQVAPGLAGRGEQFF